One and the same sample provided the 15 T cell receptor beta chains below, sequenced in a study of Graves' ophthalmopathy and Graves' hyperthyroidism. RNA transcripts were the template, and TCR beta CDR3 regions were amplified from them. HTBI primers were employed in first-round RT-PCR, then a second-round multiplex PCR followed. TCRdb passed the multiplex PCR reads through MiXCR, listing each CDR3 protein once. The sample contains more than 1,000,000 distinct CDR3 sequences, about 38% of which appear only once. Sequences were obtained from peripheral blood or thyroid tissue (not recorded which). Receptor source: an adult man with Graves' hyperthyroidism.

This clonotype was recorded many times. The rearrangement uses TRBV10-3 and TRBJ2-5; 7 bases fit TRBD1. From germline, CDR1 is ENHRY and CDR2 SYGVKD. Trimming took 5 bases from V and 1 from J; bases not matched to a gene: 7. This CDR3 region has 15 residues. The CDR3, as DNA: TGTGCCATCAGTTCTGTGGACAGGACCCAAGAGACCCAGTACTTC. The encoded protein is CAISSVDRTQETQYF.

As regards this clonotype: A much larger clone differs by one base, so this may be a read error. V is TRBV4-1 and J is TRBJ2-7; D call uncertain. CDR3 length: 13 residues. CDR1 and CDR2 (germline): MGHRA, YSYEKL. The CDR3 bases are TGCGCCAGCAGCCAAGTACAGAGCTACGAGCAGCACTTC. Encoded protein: CASSQVQSYEQHF.

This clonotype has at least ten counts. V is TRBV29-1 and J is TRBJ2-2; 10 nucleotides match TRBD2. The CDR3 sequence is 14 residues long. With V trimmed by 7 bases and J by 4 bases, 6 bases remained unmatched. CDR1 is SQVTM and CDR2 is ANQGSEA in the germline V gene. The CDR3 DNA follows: TGCAGCGCTGTAGTAGCGGGAGGCACCGGGGAGCTGTTTTTT. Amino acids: CSAVVAGGTGELFF.

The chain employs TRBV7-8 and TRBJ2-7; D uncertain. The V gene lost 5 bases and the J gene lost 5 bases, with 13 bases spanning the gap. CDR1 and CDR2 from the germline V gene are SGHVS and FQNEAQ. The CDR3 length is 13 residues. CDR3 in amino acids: CASSRIAFHEQYF. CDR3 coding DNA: TGTGCCAGCAGCCGAATAGCTTTTCACGAGCAGTACTTC. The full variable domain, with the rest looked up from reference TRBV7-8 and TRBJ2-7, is GAGVSQSPRYKVAKRGQDVALRCDPISGHVSLFWYQQALGQGPEFLTYFQNEAQLDKSGLPSDRFFAERPEGSVSTLKIQRTQQEDSAVYLCASSRIAFHEQYFGPGTRLTVT.

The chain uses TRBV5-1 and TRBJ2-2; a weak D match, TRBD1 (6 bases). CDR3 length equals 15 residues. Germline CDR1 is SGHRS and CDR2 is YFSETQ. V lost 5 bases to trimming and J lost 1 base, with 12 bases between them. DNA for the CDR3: TGCGCCAGCAGTCCCACGACAGGGAACACCGGGGAGCTGTTTTTT. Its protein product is CASSPTTGNTGELFF.

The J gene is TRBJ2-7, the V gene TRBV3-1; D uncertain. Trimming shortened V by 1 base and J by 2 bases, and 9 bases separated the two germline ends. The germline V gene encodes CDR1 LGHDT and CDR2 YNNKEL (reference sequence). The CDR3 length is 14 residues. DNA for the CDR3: TGTGCCAGCAGCCAAGGACCCACCGCCTACGAGCAGTACTTC. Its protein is CASSQGPTAYEQYF.

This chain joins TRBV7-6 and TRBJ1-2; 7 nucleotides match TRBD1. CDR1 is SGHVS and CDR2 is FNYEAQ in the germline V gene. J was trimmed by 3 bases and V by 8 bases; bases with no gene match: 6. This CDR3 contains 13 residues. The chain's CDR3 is CASRRRGHYGYTF. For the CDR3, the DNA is TGTGCCAGCCGCAGGAGGGGGCACTATGGCTACACCTTC.

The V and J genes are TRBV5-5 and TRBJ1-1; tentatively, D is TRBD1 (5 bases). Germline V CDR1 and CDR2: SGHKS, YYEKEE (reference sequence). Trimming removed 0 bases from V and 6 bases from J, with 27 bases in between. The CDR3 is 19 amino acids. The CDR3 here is CASSLAIGAIGPRGAEAFF. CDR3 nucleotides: TGTGCCAGCAGCTTGGCCATAGGGGCCATCGGGCCTAGGGGCGCTGAAGCTTTCTTT.

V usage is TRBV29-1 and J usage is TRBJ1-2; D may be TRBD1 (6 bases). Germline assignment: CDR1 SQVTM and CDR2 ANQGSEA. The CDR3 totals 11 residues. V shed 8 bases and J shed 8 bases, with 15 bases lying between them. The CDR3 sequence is CSLGYRDGYTF. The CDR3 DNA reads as TGCAGCTTGGGCTACAGGGACGGCTACACCTTC.

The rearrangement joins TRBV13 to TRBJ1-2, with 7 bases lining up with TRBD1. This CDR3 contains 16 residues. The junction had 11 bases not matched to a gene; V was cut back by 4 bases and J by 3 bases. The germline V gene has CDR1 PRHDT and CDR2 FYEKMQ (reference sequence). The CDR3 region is CASSSLGQLGDYGYTF. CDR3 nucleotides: TGTGCCAGCAGCTCGCTGGGACAGCTTGGGGACTATGGCTACACCTTC.

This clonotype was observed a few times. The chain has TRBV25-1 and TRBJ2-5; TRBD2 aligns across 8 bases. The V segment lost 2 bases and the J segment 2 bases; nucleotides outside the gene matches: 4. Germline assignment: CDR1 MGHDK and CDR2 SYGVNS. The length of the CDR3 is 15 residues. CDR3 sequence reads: CASSEGSGVQETQYF. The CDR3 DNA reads TGTGCCAGCAGTGAAGGTAGCGGGGTACAAGAGACCCAGTACTTC.

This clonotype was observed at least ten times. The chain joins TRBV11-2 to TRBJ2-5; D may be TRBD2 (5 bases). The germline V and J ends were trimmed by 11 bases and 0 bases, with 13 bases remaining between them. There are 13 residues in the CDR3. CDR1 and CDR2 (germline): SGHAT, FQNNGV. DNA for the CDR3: TGTGCCTCGTCGGACGGGAACCAAGAGACCCAGTACTTC. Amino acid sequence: CASSDGNQETQYF. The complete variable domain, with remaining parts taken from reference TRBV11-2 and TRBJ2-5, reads EAGVAQSPRYKIIEKRQSVAFWCNPISGHATLYWYQQILGQGPKLLIQFQNNGVVDDSQLPKDRFSAERLKGVDSTLKIQPAKLEDSAVYLCASSDGNQETQYFGPGTRLLVL.

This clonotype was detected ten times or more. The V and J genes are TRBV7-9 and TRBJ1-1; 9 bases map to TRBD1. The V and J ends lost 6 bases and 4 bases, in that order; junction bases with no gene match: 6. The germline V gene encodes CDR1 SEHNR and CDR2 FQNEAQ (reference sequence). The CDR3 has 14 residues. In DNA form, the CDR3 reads TGTGCCAGCAGTGCGACAGGGGGATTCACTGAAGCTTTCTTT. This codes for CASSATGGFTEAFF.

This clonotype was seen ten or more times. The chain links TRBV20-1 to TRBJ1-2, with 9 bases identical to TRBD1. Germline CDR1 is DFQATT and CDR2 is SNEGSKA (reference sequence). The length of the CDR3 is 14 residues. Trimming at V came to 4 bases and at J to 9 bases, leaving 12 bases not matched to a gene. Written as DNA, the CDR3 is TGCAGTGCTATACTCGACAGGGGGTATCGGAGCTACACCTTC. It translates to CSAILDRGYRSYTF.

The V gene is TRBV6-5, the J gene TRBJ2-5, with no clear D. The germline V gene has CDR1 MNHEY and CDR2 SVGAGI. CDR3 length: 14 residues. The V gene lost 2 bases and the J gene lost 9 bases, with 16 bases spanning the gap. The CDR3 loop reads CASSYKRHRAAQYF. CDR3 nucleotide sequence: TGTGCCAGCAGTTACAAACGGCACCGGGCGGCCCAGTACTTC.